These T cell receptor beta chains were read from a single sample in a study of CD8 T cells in Susac syndrome. A single record per CDR3 protein comes from TCRdb applying MiXCR to the immunoSEQ multiplex PCR reads. The sample has tens of thousands of distinct CDR3 sequences, about 96% seen once. Material: CD8+ T cells from PBMCs. These receptors were obtained from a human donor with Susac syndrome. CDR3s leave out the opening cysteine and the closing phenylalanine or tryptophan. A D gene is named only where the DNA matches it firmly.

-,TRBV14,TRBJ1-3,ASSRSGNTIY
-,TRBV9,TRBJ2-7,HSSPSVSYEQY
-,TRBV5-1,TRBJ1-1,ASKGVLGMNTEAF
-,TRBV9,TRBJ1-1,ASSVVEGLNTEAF
-,TRBV9,TRBJ1-6,ASAAGIGSPLH
-,TRBV12-3/TRBV12-4,TRBJ1-2,ASRDSSRYGYT
TRBD1,TRBV29-1,TRBJ2-7,SVQGAQEQY
TRBD2,TRBV7-3,TRBJ2-7,ASSLAGGNYEQY
-,TRBV5-4,TRBJ2-3,ASSGPGRGWADTQY
TRBD2,TRBV3-1,TRBJ2-1,ASSQVGGGYNEQF
-,TRBV5-1,TRBJ1-2,ASSLGESRGRGGYT